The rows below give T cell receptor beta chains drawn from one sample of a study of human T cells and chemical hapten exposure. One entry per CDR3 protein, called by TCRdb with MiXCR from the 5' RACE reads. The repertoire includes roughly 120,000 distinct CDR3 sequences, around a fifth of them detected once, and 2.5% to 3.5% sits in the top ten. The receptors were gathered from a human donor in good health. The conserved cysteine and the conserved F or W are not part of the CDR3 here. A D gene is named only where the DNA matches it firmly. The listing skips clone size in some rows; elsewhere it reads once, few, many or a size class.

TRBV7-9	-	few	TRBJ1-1	ASSLSMGGTEAF
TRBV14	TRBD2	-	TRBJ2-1	ASSLLAGVSHEQF
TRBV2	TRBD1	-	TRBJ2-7	ATEGAVGEQY
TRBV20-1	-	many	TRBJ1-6	SAKNQGAGSPLH
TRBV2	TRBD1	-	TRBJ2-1	ASCRGLGNNEQF
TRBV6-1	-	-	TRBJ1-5	ASRRQSSQPQH
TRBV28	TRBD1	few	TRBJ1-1	ASSVTQGQVGTEAF
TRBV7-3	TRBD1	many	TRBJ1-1	ASSDRANTEAF
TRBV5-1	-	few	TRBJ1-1	ASSPGHTPNTEAF
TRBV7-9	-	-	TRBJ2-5	ASSLTRETQY
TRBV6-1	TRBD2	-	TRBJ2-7	ASRIAGGSYEQY
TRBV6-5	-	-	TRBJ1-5	ASSRGGGAQPQH